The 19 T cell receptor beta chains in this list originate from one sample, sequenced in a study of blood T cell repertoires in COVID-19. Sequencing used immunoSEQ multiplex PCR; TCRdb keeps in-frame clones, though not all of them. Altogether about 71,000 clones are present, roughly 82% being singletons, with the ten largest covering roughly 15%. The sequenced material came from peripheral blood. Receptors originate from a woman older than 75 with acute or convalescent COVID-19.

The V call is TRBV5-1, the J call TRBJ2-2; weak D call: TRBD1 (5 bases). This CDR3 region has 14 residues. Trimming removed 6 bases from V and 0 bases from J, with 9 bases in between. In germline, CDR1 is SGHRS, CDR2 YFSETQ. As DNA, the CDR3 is TGCGCCAGCACAGGGAAGTCGAACACCGGGGAGCTGTTTTTT. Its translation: CASTGKSNTGELFF.

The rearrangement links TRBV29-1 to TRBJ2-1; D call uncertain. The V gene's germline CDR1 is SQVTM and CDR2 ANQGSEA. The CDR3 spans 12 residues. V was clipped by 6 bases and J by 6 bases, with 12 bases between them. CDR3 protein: CSVRISVNEQFF. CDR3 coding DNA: TGCAGCGTGAGGATATCGGTCAATGAGCAGTTCTTC.

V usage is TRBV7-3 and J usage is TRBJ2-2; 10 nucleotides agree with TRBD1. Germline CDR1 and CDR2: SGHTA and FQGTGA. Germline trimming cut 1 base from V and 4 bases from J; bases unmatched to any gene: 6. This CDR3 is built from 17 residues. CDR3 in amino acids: CASSLRQGAASTGELFF. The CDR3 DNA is TGTGCCAGCAGCTTAAGACAGGGGGCTGCGAGCACCGGGGAGCTGTTTTTT.

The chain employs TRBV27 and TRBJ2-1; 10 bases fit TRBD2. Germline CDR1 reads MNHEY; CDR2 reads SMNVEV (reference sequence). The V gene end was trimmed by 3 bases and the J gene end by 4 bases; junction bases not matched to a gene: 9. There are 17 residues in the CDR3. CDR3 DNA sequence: TGTGCCAGCAGTTTGGGCTATAGCGGGAGGCTGTACAATGAGCAGTTCTTC. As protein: CASSLGYSGRLYNEQFF.

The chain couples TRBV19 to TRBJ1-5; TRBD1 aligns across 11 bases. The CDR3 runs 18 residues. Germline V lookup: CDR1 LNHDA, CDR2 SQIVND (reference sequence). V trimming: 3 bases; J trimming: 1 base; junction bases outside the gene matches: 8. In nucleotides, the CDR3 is TGTGCCAGTAGTATTCGGTCCCGGGACAGGGGGAGCAATCAGCCCCAGCATTTT. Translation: CASSIRSRDRGSNQPQHF.

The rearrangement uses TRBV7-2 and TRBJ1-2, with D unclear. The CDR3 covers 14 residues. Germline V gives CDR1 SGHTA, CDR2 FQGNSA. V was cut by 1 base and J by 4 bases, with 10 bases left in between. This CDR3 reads CASSLDDNFYGYTF. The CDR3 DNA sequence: TGTGCCAGCAGCTTAGACGACAACTTCTATGGCTACACCTTC. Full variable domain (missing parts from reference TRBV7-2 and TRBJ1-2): GAGVSQSPSNKVTEKGKDVELRCDPISGHTALYWYRQSLGQGLEFLIYFQGNSAPDKSGLPSDRFSAERTGGSVSTLTIQRTQQEDSAVYLCASSLDDNFYGYTFGSGTRLTVV.

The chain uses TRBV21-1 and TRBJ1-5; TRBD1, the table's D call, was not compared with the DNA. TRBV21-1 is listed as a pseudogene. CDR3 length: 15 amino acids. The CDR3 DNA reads TGTGCCAGCAGCAAAGGAAGGGGCAGCAATCAGCCCCAGCATTTT. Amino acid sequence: CASSKGRGSNQPQHF.

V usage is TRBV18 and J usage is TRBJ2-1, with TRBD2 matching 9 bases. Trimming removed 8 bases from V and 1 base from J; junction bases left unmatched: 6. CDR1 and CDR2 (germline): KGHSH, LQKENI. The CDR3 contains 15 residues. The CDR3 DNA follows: TGTGCCAGCGAACCAGCGGGAGGTTCCTACAATGAGCAGTTCTTC. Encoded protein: CASEPAGGSYNEQFF.

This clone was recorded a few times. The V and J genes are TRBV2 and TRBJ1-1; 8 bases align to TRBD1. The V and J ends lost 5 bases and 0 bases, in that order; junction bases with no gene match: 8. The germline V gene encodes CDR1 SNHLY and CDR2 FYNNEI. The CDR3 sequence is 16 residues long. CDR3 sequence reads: CASSPDRVVMNTEAFF. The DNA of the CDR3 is TGTGCCAGCAGTCCGGACAGGGTAGTTATGAACACTGAAGCTTTCTTT.

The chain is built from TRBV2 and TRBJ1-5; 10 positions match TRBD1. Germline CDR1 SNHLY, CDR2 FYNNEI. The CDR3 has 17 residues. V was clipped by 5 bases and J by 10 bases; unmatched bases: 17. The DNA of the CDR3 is TGTGCCAGCAGTCCCGGGACAGGGGTTCCTATTATCAGCCCCCAGCATTTT. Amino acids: CASSPGTGVPIISPQHF.

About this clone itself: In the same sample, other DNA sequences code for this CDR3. CDR3 residues: CASSLGAGDYGYTF. The CDR3 region has the DNA TGCGCCAGCAGCTTGGGGGCAGGGGACTATGGCTACACCTTC. The chain employs TRBV5-1 and TRBJ1-2; D is perhaps TRBD1 (6 bases). Germline-derived CDR1 and CDR2 are SGHRS and YFSETQ. The V and J ends lost 0 bases and 3 bases respectively, with 9 bases between them. There are 14 residues in the CDR3.

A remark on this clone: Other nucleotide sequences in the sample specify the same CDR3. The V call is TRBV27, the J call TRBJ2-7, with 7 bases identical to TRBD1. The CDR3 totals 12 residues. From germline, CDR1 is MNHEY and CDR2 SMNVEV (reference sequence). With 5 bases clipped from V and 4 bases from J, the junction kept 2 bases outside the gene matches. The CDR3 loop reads CASSNRGYEQYF. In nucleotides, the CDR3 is TGTGCCAGCAGTAACAGGGGATACGAGCAGTACTTC.

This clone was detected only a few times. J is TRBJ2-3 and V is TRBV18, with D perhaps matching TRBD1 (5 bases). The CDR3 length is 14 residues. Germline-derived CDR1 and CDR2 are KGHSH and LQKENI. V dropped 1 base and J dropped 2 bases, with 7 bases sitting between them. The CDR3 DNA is TGTGCCAGCTCACCACAGGGGATCACAGATACGCAGTATTTT. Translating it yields CASSPQGITDTQYF.

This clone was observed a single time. In DNA, the CDR3 is TGTGCCAGCACCTTAACAGGGGACGCCTCCGAGCAGTACTTC. It encodes CASTLTGDASEQYF. This chain uses TRBV6-5 with TRBJ2-7, with 7 bases fitting TRBD1. Germline V gene data show CDR1 as MNHEY and CDR2 as SVGAGI. The CDR3 extends over 14 amino acids. V shed 7 bases and J 6 bases; nucleotides not matched to a gene: 12.

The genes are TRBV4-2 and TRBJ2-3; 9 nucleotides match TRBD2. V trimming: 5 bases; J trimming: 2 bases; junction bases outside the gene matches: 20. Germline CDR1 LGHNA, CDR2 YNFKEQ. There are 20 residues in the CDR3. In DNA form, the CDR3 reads TGTGCCAGCAGCGAGGGGGGCCTAGCGGGACTGGGTGGTACCACAGATACGCAGTATTTT. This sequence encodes CASSEGGLAGLGGTTDTQYF.

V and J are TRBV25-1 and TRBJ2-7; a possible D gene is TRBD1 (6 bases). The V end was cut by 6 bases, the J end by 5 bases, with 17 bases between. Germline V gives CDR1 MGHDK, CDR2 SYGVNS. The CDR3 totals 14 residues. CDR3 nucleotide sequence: TGTGCCAGCAGGCAGACAGGCCACCGTAACGAGCAGTACTTC. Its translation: CASRQTGHRNEQYF.

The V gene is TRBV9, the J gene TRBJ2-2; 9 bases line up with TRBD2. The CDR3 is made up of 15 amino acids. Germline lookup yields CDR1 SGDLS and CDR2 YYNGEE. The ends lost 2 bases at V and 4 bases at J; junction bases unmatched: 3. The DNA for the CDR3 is TGTGCCAGCAGCGTCCTAGCGGGACCCACCGGGGAGCTGTTTTTT. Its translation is CASSVLAGPTGELFF.

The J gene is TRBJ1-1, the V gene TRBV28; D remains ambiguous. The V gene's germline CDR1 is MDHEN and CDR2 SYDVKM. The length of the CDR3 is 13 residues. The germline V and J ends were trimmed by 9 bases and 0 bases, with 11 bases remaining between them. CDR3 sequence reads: CASGRDLNTEAFF. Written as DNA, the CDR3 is TGTGCCAGTGGACGGGATTTGAACACTGAAGCTTTCTTT.

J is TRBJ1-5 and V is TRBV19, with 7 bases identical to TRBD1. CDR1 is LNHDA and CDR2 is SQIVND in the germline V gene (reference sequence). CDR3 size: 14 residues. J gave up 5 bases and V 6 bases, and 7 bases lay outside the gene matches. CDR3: CASSYGTADQPQHF. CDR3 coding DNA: TGTGCCAGTAGCTACGGGACAGCGGATCAGCCCCAGCATTTT.